This TCR beta chain was found in a study of blood T cell repertoires in COVID-19. At the level of the study: Some COVID-19 samples were acute and others convalescent; all came from the United States, Italy and Spain.

Trimming took 3 bases from V and 0 from J; bases not matched to a gene: 5. CDR3 length: 16 residues. Per the germline V gene, CDR1 is MDHEN and CDR2 is SYDVKM. Original processing notes: Reference gene primer amplification gave estimated nucleated cell counts. Produced via immunoSEQ multiplex PCR; TCRdb's table is partial and in-frame only. The V and J calls and the clone size are those of that table, but D and trimming were determined from the DNA. The sample lists about 260,000 clones; around nine tenths were seen once. This TCR was sampled from a man between 40 and 49 years old with active or convalescent COVID-19. Specimen: peripheral blood. The chain links TRBV28 to TRBJ2-1; 7 bases are shared with TRBD1. The CDR3 reads CASSFGTESSYNEQFF. DNA of the CDR3: TGTGCCAGCAGTTTCGGGACAGAGAGCTCCTACAATGAGCAGTTCTTC.